This T cell receptor beta chain was sequenced during a study of OX40 agonist ivuxolimab in advanced cancers. Study-wide context: Ivuxolimab was a fully human IgG2 agonistic monoclonal antibody targeting the costimulatory receptor OX40 (CD134). Intravenous ivuxolimab was administered to patients every 2 weeks at six dose levels: 0.01, 0.1, 0.3, 1.5, 3 and 10 mg/kg. Of the roughly 52 dose-escalation patients, hepatocellular carcinoma was present in approximately 20, melanoma in some 15, renal cell carcinoma in 9 and head and neck cancer in 9. A male proportion of almost 85% and a mean age of approximately 61 years, ranging from 23 to 79, were recorded for the dose-escalation cohort. Prior anti-PD-1, anti-PD-L1 or anti-CTLA-4 therapy was permitted, and 40% of dose-escalation patients had received checkpoint inhibitors. Partial responses occurred in three dose-escalation patients, of whom one had hepatocellular carcinoma and two had cutaneous melanoma. Peripheral TCRbeta sequencing was intended to test whether TCR sequence diversity was altered and clonal T-cell expansion was caused by ivuxolimab. The paper covers the monotherapy dose-escalation part of the phase I ivuxolimab trial, which included N ≈ 52 patients. Summary of the overall study and its limitations: After ivuxolimab, expanded clones were on average more numerous among CD8+ T cells than among CD4+ T cells. Low levels of normalized T-cell clonal expansion were also seen in some nonresponding patients. At doses of 0.1 to 3.0 mg/kg, clonal expansion of both CD4+ and CD8+ T cells in blood was seen between baseline and week 6. Which antigens the clonally expanded peripheral T cells were specific for was not determined. In partial responders in the 0.1-3.0 mg/kg groups, normalized peripheral clonal expansion was found to be among the lowest, especially among CD8+ T cells.

The trial excluded patients who had a history of autoimmune disease or were on systemic immunosuppression. In every dose cohort, peripheral blood was drawn for TCR sequencing at baseline, cycle 4 day 1, and cycle 7 day 1. Samples were obtained from an open-label, multicenter, first-in-human phase I dose-escalation trial of ivuxolimab. The trial enrolled adults with locally advanced or metastatic head and neck squamous cell, hepatocellular, melanoma or renal cell carcinoma. CD4+ and CD8+ T cells were sorted separately from peripheral blood before TCR sequencing. The CDR3 contains 12 residues, cysteine and phenylalanine counted. Only the CDR3 region is kept as DNA, spanning 36 bases read in frame from base 1. CDR1 and CDR2 were assigned from the germline V gene as MNHNS and SASEGT. V was cut back by 2 bases and J by 5 bases, leaving a gap of 6 bases between them. Genomic DNA was isolated from the sorted cells so that the TCRbeta CDR3 region could be sequenced. The immunoSEQ Assay was used to sequence the TCRbeta CDR3 regions. The source is immuneACCESS, and TCRdb retained only in-frame sequences with V and J called. Part of the clones is not carried over; for the studies checked, unresolved V genes explain less than half of this, and the remainder is unexplained. Present in this sample are approximately 94,000 clones, roughly 89% of which were seen just once. The leading ten clones occupy approximately 0.81% of the sample.

Notes on this clone: The antigen it recognizes is unknown. No quality values exist for individual bases; no much larger clone is one base distant.

Sequencing was performed on CD4+ or CD8+ T cells sorted from blood, taken in a trial of the OX40 agonist ivuxolimab. The sequence was obtained from an adult with an advanced solid tumor such as melanoma, head and neck, liver or kidney cancer. The rearranged chain carries TRBV6-1 and TRBJ2-5; no D gene can be assigned with confidence. The DNA sequence follows: TGTGCCAGCAGTGAACTGCTGGAGACCCAGTACTTC. This yields the protein CASSELLETQYF.